This entry lists 30 T cell receptor beta chains sequenced from one sample in a study of human T cells and chemical hapten exposure. TCRdb re-called the RACE reads with MiXCR, one entry per CDR3 protein. The data hold around 300,000 distinct CDR3 sequences, with 4.5% to 7% observed a single time. Time point here: pre-sensitization, week 0. Stated treatment: therapeutic diphenylcyclopropenone sensitization with weekly scalp DPC. The specimen was whole blood, collected in connection with sensitization to the hapten diphenylcyclopropenone (DPC). All receptors derive from a woman between 18 and 30 years old with alopecia areata. Some clones in this sample may be carry-over from other donors' samples.

The V gene is TRBV11-2, the J gene TRBJ1-2, with D uncertain. V lost 2 bases and J lost 2, with 9 bases in between. CDR1 and CDR2 from the germline V gene are SGHAT and FQNNGV. This CDR3 comprises 14 residues. CDR3 protein: CASSLSKGNYGYTF. The CDR3 DNA sequence: TGTGCCAGCAGCTTATCGAAGGGAAACTATGGCTACACCTTC.

There are many counts of this clonotype. The rearrangement joins TRBV20-1 to TRBJ1-2; weak D call: TRBD1 (5 bases). Germline V CDR1 and CDR2: DFQATT, SNEGSKA (reference sequence). The CDR3 runs to 13 residues. V shed 7 bases and J shed 1 base, with 13 bases lying between them. CDR3 in amino acids: CSVPGRDNYGYTF. As DNA, the CDR3 is TGCAGTGTTCCGGGACGGGATAACTATGGCTACACCTTC.

V and J are TRBV5-1 and TRBJ2-5; D tentatively fits TRBD1 or TRBD2 (6 bases each). Germline CDR1 is SGHRS and CDR2 is YFSETQ. This CDR3 is built from 15 residues. Trimming cost V 2 bases and J 4 bases, with 15 bases left between them. The CDR3 spells CASSFGTGAGETQYF. CDR3 bases: TGCGCCAGCAGCTTCGGAACGGGGGCGGGAGAGACCCAGTACTTC.

This clonotype was detected many times. The chain's CDR3 is CASSHRDRGAGANVLTF. The CDR3 DNA reads as TGTGCCAGCAGCCACCGGGACAGGGGGGCTGGGGCCAACGTCCTGACTTTC. V usage is TRBV7-9 and J usage is TRBJ2-6, with 11 bases identical to TRBD1. V trimming: 5 bases; J trimming: 2 bases; junction bases outside the gene matches: 5. The CDR3 sequence is 17 residues long. Germline V gene data show CDR1 as SEHNR and CDR2 as FQNEAQ (reference sequence).

The chain links TRBV20-1 to TRBJ2-1, with D maybe TRBD2 (5 bases). The V end was cut by 5 bases, the J end by 0 bases, with 14 bases between. The germline CDR1 and CDR2 sequences are DFQATT and SNEGSKA (reference sequence). The CDR3 is made up of 15 amino acids. The CDR3 DNA is TGCAGTGCTCCAACTGGGGAGAGCTCCTACAATGAGCAGTTCTTC. It specifies CSAPTGESSYNEQFF.

This chain connects TRBV9 to TRBJ2-2; D unresolved. Germline loops: CDR1 SGDLS, CDR2 YYNGEE. Between the trimmed V and J ends, which lost 0 bases and 5 bases, there was a span of 8 bases. The CDR3 length is 14 residues. CDR3 sequence reads: CASSVEPRTGELFF. CDR3 bases: TGTGCCAGCAGCGTAGAACCACGGACCGGGGAGCTGTTTTTT.

This clonotype was detected only a few times. Compared with germline, one end of the junction differs, possibly owing to a read error. V is TRBV7-7 and J is TRBJ2-1, with D perhaps TRBD2 (6 bases). CDR3 length: 13 amino acids. Germline loops: CDR1 SSHAT, CDR2 FNYEAQ (reference sequence). The DNA of the CDR3 is TGTGCTAGCAGCTTAGCTGAGCGGGATGAGCAGTTCTTC. Translation gives CASSLAERDEQFF.

This clonotype showed up just a few times. The V and J genes are TRBV18 and TRBJ1-1; perhaps TRBD1 as D (5 bases). This CDR3 is 14 amino acids long. Germline-derived CDR1 and CDR2 are KGHSH and LQKENI. V was pared by 6 bases and J by 6 bases, with 17 bases between. The chain's CDR3 is CASSPLGPGSEAFF. In nucleotides, the CDR3 is TGTGCCAGCTCTCCCCTGGGACCAGGGTCTGAAGCTTTCTTT.

The rearrangement links TRBV4-3 to TRBJ2-3; TRBD1 agrees at 7 bases. The germline V gene has CDR1 LGHNA and CDR2 YSLEER. J gave up 3 bases and V 2 bases, and 2 bases lay outside the gene matches. The CDR3 is 14 amino acids. CDR3 region: CASSQRQGTDTQYF. The CDR3 DNA is TGCGCCAGCAGCCAAAGACAGGGAACAGATACGCAGTATTTT.

The chain links TRBV7-9 to TRBJ2-1; perhaps TRBD2 as D (6 bases). The V gene's germline CDR1 is SEHNR and CDR2 FQNEAQ (reference sequence). The V gene lost 2 bases and the J gene lost 6 bases, with 17 bases spanning the gap. CDR3 length: 16 residues. The chain's CDR3 is CASSLWNGAGPNEQFF. The CDR3, as DNA: TGTGCCAGCAGCTTATGGAACGGCGCGGGGCCCAATGAGCAGTTCTTC.

The chain employs TRBV4-2 and TRBJ1-2; tentative D call: TRBD1 (5 bases). Germline loops: CDR1 LGHNA, CDR2 YNFKEQ. The V end was cut by 1 base, the J end by 3 bases, with 12 bases between. The CDR3 totals 15 residues. CDR3 loop: CASSQGAGTYYGYTF. The CDR3, as DNA: TGTGCCAGCAGCCAAGGTGCAGGGACTTACTATGGCTACACCTTC.

This clonotype came up a few times. This CDR3 reads CASSYFPGQVNSPLHF. CDR3 bases: TGTGCCAGCAGTTACTTTCCGGGACAGGTGAATTCACCCCTCCACTTT. This chain joins TRBV6-5 and TRBJ1-6; TRBD1 matches 8 bases. Trimming took 1 base from V and 7 from J; bases not matched to a gene: 6. The CDR3 runs 16 residues. CDR1 and CDR2 from the germline V gene are MNHEY and SVGAGI.

This clonotype was seen at least ten times. The gene calls are TRBV10-3 and TRBJ2-3; 9 bases fit TRBD2. Looked up from germline, CDR1 is ENHRY and CDR2 is SYGVKD. The CDR3 runs to 16 residues. The junction had 9 bases not matched to a gene; V was cut back by 7 bases and J by 1 base. Here the CDR3 reads CAINDLAGSGTDTQYF. The CDR3 DNA is TGTGCCATCAACGATCTAGCGGGGTCGGGCACAGATACGCAGTATTTT.

The rearrangement links TRBV7-2 to TRBJ2-3; D gene uncertain. Trimming shortened V by 2 bases and J by 3 bases, and 3 bases separated the two germline ends. The CDR3 extends over 12 amino acids. CDR1 is SGHTA, CDR2 FQGNSA, per germline. The CDR3 protein is CASSLKTDTQYF. CDR3 nucleotide sequence: TGTGCCAGCAGCTTAAAAACAGATACGCAGTATTTT.

On this clonotype: This may be a read error: a much more frequent sequence differs by one nucleotide. No DNA is shown, since the ends of the CDR3 on it are uncertain; the CDR3 is the one TCRdb lists. This chain joins TRBV7-2 and TRBJ2-3; TRBD2 is taken as the D call from the table, unchecked against the DNA. Germline CDR1 is SGHTA and CDR2 is FQGNSA. The CDR3 is 14 residues long, ends included. This CDR3 is CASKVAGGTDTEYF.

Notes on this clonotype: A single base separates this from a much larger clone, so it may be a read error. J is TRBJ2-3 and V is TRBV29-1; D unresolved. The CDR3 consists of 13 residues. Germline V CDR1 and CDR2: SQVTM, ANQGSEA. The ends were cut back, 5 bases at V and 5 bases at J, with 14 bases in the middle. CDR3 DNA: TGCAGCGTTTGCCCCGGAGATGTAGATACGCAGTATTTT. The encoded protein is CSVCPGDVDTQYF.

The chain joins TRBV7-8 to TRBJ2-4; D might be TRBD1 (6 bases). Germline V gene sequence: CDR1 SGHVS, CDR2 FQNEAQ. V dropped 1 base and J dropped 6 bases, with 10 bases sitting between them. The CDR3 covers 14 residues. CDR3 bases: TGTGCCAGCAGCTTAGGGGGGCGCGTAAACATTCAGTACTTC. The encoded protein is CASSLGGRVNIQYF.

This clonotype was seen a handful of times. The V gene is TRBV7-8, the J gene TRBJ2-5, with D perhaps matching TRBD2 (6 bases). From germline, CDR1 is SGHVS and CDR2 FQNEAQ. Trimming removed 5 bases from V and 5 bases from J, with 18 bases in between. The CDR3 has 15 amino acids. The CDR3 DNA is TGTGCCAGCAGCCCCCGGTCGGGGGATGAGGAGACCCAGTACTTC. This codes for CASSPRSGDEETQYF.

This clonotype was seen ten or more times. The chain combines TRBV5-1 with TRBJ2-7, with 7 nucleotides matching TRBD1. With V trimmed by 3 bases and J by 0 bases, 6 bases remained unmatched. Germline lookup yields CDR1 SGHRS and CDR2 YFSETQ. The CDR3 extends over 15 amino acids. This CDR3 is CASSSDRHSSYEQYF. The CDR3 DNA is TGCGCCAGCAGCTCGGACAGGCACAGCTCCTACGAGCAGTACTTC.

As to this clonotype: Mismatch with germline at one junction end may stem from a read error. The CDR3, as DNA: TGTGCCAGCAGCCGACCTAATTCACCCCTCTACTTT. It translates to CASSRPNSPLYF. The chain is built from TRBV3-1 and TRBJ1-6; no firm D call. Germline values: CDR1 LGHDT, CDR2 YNNKEL (reference sequence). This CDR3 is 12 amino acids long.

This clonotype has a count of ten or more. The rearrangement uses TRBV6-5 and TRBJ2-3; 10 bases align to TRBD2. CDR3 length: 19 residues. CDR1 is MNHEY and CDR2 is SVGAGI in the germline V gene. The V segment lost 2 bases and the J segment 0 bases; nucleotides outside the gene matches: 11. The CDR3 region has the DNA TGTGCCAGCAGTTACCAGTTCTTAGGACTAGCGGAGAGCACAGATACGCAGTATTTT. This gives the protein CASSYQFLGLAESTDTQYF.

This clonotype has at least ten counts. The chain is built from TRBV29-1 and TRBJ2-5; no clear D. The CDR3 is 16 amino acids. V lost 0 bases and J lost 1, with 15 bases in between. CDR1 is SQVTM and CDR2 is ANQGSEA in the germline V gene. CDR3 DNA sequence: TGCAGCGTTGAAGATCAGAAAAAGTACGGCCAAGAGACCCAGTACTTC. Its protein product is CSVEDQKKYGQETQYF.

In its sample, this clonotype was seen many times. The rearrangement joins TRBV7-9 to TRBJ1-1; maybe TRBD1 (5 bases). CDR1 and CDR2 (germline): SEHNR, FQNEAQ (reference sequence). Trimming cost V 1 base and J 4 bases, with 10 bases left between them. There are 14 residues in the CDR3. CDR3 loop: CASSLGDQGTEAFF. The DNA of the CDR3 is TGTGCCAGCAGCTTAGGGGATCAGGGCACTGAAGCTTTCTTT. Full variable domain (remainder filled in from reference TRBV7-9 and TRBJ1-1): DTGVSQNPRHKITKRGQNVTFRCDPISEHNRLYWYRQTLGQGPEFLTYFQNEAQLEKSRLLSDRFSAERPKGSFSTLEIQRTEQGDSAMYLCASSLGDQGTEAFFGQGTRLTVV.

This clonotype has a count of ten or more. The chain links TRBV12-3 or TRBV12-4 to TRBJ1-4; TRBD1 matches 10 bases. Unmatched junction bases numbered 9, after V lost 6 bases and J lost 5 bases. The CDR3 extends over 16 amino acids. CDR3 DNA sequence: TGTGCCAGCAGGCCTTCCTCGGGACAGGGGAATGAAAAACTGTTTTTT. This gives the protein CASRPSSGQGNEKLFF.

The V call is TRBV6-2 or TRBV6-3, the J call TRBJ2-2; D is uncertain. The CDR3 length is 14 residues. Trimming removed 11 bases at V and 1 base at J, with 14 bases between. Germline values: CDR1 MNHEY, CDR2 SVGEGT. This CDR3 reads CASRLTLNTGELFF. The CDR3 DNA follows: TGTGCCTCCCGGCTCACTCTGAACACCGGGGAGCTGTTTTTT.

The chain recombines TRBV12-3 or TRBV12-4 with TRBJ2-2; possibly TRBD2 for D (7 bases). Trimming stripped 9 bases from V and 7 bases from J, with 21 bases between. The CDR3 spans 15 residues. The CDR3 bases are TGTGCCAGTGGCCCCACGCGGGGGCTCATCGGGGAGCTGTTTTTT. Translated, it gives CASGPTRGLIGELFF.

This clonotype was seen more than once but under ten times. The gene calls are TRBV6-2 or TRBV6-3 and TRBJ1-1; D is undetermined. In germline, CDR1 is MNHEY, CDR2 SVGEGT. The CDR3 totals 13 residues. V was trimmed by 5 bases and J by 6 bases, leaving 13 bases between them. This chain's CDR3 is CASSPRRRAEAFF. In nucleotides, the CDR3 is TGTGCCAGCAGTCCTCGCCGACGGGCTGAAGCTTTCTTT.

V is TRBV7-9 and J is TRBJ2-7, with 10 nucleotides matching TRBD1. The CDR3 spans 14 residues. V dropped 5 bases and J dropped 4; count of bases not matched to a gene: 5. Germline CDR1 is SEHNR and CDR2 is FQNEAQ (reference sequence). The CDR3 nucleotides read TGTGCCAGCAGCGGGGGACAGGGGAATTACGAGCAGTACTTC. Amino acid sequence: CASSGGQGNYEQYF.

The chain links TRBV7-2 to TRBJ2-5; maybe TRBD2 (5 bases). The V gene's germline CDR1 is SGHTA and CDR2 FQGNSA. The CDR3 totals 17 residues. V was shortened by 1 base and J by 6 bases, with 21 bases between the two germline ends. DNA of the CDR3: TGTGCCAGCAGCTTAGGCCCAGCGGCTAACCCTAGGAAGACCCAGTACTTC. This codes for CASSLGPAANPRKTQYF. The full variable domain, rest sourced from reference TRBV7-2 and TRBJ2-5, is GAGVSQSPSNKVTEKGKDVELRCDPISGHTALYWYRQSLGQGLEFLIYFQGNSAPDKSGLPSDRFSAERTGGSVSTLTIQRTQQEDSAVYLCASSLGPAANPRKTQYFGPGTRLLVL.

This clonotype was observed a few times. V and J are TRBV5-6 and TRBJ1-1; no definite D call. CDR1 is SGHDT, CDR2 YYEEEE, per germline. The ends were cut back, 3 bases at V and 1 base at J, with 7 bases in the middle. This CDR3 region has 13 residues. The CDR3 region has the DNA TGTGCCAGCAGCTACACAACGAACACTGAAGCTTTCTTT. This encodes CASSYTTNTEAFF.